Described below is a single TCR beta chain sequence and its context. These data are taken from a study of blood T cell repertoires in COVID-19. Overall study context: Sites across the United States, Italy and Spain contributed samples from acute and convalescent COVID-19. Sample material is recorded as cDNA or gDNA derived from T cells, B-cell-depleted T cells, or PBMCs.

Seattle patients were enrolled while actively infected and followed longitudinally. Original analysis: For nucleated cells, counts were estimated from reference gene primer amplification. TCRdb's table, derived via immunoSEQ multiplex PCR, lists solely in-frame clones and lacks some. V, J and clone size were drawn from that table, and D and trimming were deduced from the DNA. This table holds hundreds of thousands of clones, around 88% found once. The sample was peripheral blood. This clonotype originated in a woman between 50 and 59 years old with COVID-19, enrolled during active disease.

CDR3 nucleotides: TGTGCCAGCAGCTTAGACTTCGGTTCCTACGAGCAGTACTTC. This translates into CASSLDFGSYEQYF. The chain couples TRBV7-2 to TRBJ2-7; no clear D gene. Between the trimmed V and J ends, which lost 1 base and 1 base, there was a span of 8 bases. Germline V gene lookup returns CDR1 SGHTA and CDR2 FQGNSA. The CDR3 sequence is 14 residues long.